This T cell receptor (beta chain) was retrieved from a study of T-cell reconstitution after alpha-beta-depleted transplantation in children. Findings and caveats of the study: A year had passed since transplant, and T-cell counts and diversity by then came mostly from newly produced T cells.

It was with unique molecular identifiers that the TCRbeta library was prepared. TCRdb passed the PCR reads through MiXCR, listing each CDR3 protein once. The table shows 540,000 or so distinct CDR3 sequences, with 23% occurring only once. The ends lost 3 bases at V and 14 bases at J; junction bases unmatched: 8. Germline V lookup: CDR1 KGHSH, CDR2 LQKENI. The CDR3 covers 13 residues. This clonotype was observed a few times. Its specificity is not known. The V gene is TRBV18, the J gene TRBJ2-1, with 9 bases aligning to TRBD1. Sample: PBMCs, mostly from graft donor cells, taken 360 days after TCRalphabeta/CD19-depleted stem cell transplant. The source of this sequence is a boy in the first two years of life who had a stem cell transplant for acute myeloid leukemia, so the T cells may come from the graft donor. The CDR3 spells CASSPGTGQGEFF. The DNA of the CDR3 is TGTGCCAGCTCACCCGGTACGGGACAGGGAGAGTTCTTC.